The sample holds a few counts of the clone carrying this TCR beta chain. Its cognate antigen is unknown. The sequenced fragment ends 3 residues before the CDR3 boundary, so the rest is inferred from the germline J gene. The data derive from a study of T cell clonality in common variable immunodeficiency. The CDR3 extends over 13 amino acids. The germline V gene encodes CDR1 SGHTA and CDR2 FQGNSA. Trimming stripped 1 base from V and 3 bases from J, with 6 bases between. Reduced serum IgG, IgA and/or IgM plus specific antibody deficiency defined CVID. Most patients and controls had Caucasian heritage. Regarding the study as a whole: Fewer TCRbeta clones were shared among CVID subjects than controls. In common variable immunodeficiency, TCR beta chains reportedly carried fewer deletions and N-nucleotide insertions.

Some clones are missing from TCRdb's copy, which holds only in-frame ones; the method was immunoSEQ multiplex PCR. The sample holds about 19,000 clones, and no clone turns up only once. The clonotype comes from a human donor with common variable immunodeficiency. V is TRBV7-2 and J is TRBJ2-5, with no clear D. Sequenced material: peripheral blood mononuclear cells. The CDR3 sequence is CASSLDREETQYF. Partial CDR3 DNA: TGTGCCAGCAGCTTAGACCGCGAAGAGACC.